The 19 T cell receptor beta chains presented below share a single source sample, sequenced in a study of cytomegalovirus exposure and HLA in healthy donors (TCRdb year 2017). Library method: the immunoSEQ multiplex PCR assay. The multiplex PCR relied on a mix of 60 forward primers for TCR Vbeta segments and 13 reverse primers for TCR Jbeta segments. As stored in TCRdb, this immuneACCESS dataset retains in-frame rearrangements with V and J assigned. A fraction of the clones does not appear; measured against another copy, unresolved V genes explain less than half of the discrepancy, and the remainder lacks a known reason. The sample includes 160,000 or so clones, with 65% to 80% observed a single time. 4.5% to 5% of the sample is taken by the ten largest. Material for sequencing was PBMCs. These receptors all stem from a man aged 18 to 35 in good health and CMV-seropositive.

The chain uses TRBV10-3 and TRBJ2-3; the D gene is possibly TRBD2 (5 bases). Germline lookup yields CDR1 ENHRY and CDR2 SYGVKD. Trimming stripped 8 bases from V and 10 bases from J, with 13 bases between. The CDR3 runs 11 residues. The CDR3 reads CAIRGAGPQYF. DNA of the CDR3: TGTGCCATCCGGGGAGCTGGTCCGCAGTATTTT.

The chain has TRBV30 and TRBJ1-4; TRBD1 matches at 7 bases. Germline CDR1 GTSNPN, CDR2 SVGIG (reference sequence). Trimming took 5 bases from V and 0 from J; bases not matched to a gene: 9. The CDR3 has 16 residues. The CDR3 here is CAWAPGQSPTNEKLFF. CDR3 coding DNA: TGTGCCTGGGCCCCGGGACAGAGTCCAACTAATGAAAAACTGTTTTTT. The full variable domain, rest sourced from reference TRBV30 and TRBJ1-4, is SQTIHQWPATLVQPVGSPLSLECTVEGTSNPNLYWYRQAAGRGLQLLFYSVGIGQISSEVPQNLSASRPQDRQFILSSKKLLLSDSGFYLCAWAPGQSPTNEKLFFGSGTQLSVL.

The chain carries TRBV30 and TRBJ1-6; TRBD1 agrees at 9 bases. J lost 7 bases, V lost 2 bases, and 15 bases had no gene match. The CDR3 is 18 residues long. The germline gives CDR1 GTSNPN, CDR2 SVGIG (reference sequence). The CDR3 reads CAWSFFPPDRGENSPLHF. DNA for the CDR3: TGTGCCTGGAGTTTTTTCCCCCCCGACAGGGGGGAGAATTCACCCCTCCACTTT.

The chain links TRBV11-3 to TRBJ2-2, with TRBD2 matching 11 bases. This CDR3 spans 19 amino acids. V dropped 5 bases and J dropped 3; count of bases not matched to a gene: 14. The germline gives CDR1 SGHNT, CDR2 YENEEA. The CDR3 bases are TGTGCCAGCAGCGCAATAAACAGGGGGACTAGCGGCCACACCGGGGAGCTGTTTTTT. This sequence encodes CASSAINRGTSGHTGELFF.

The rearrangement joins TRBV11-1 to TRBJ1-2; D gene unclear. The CDR3 runs to 14 residues. Trimming left V 1 base short and J 2 bases short, with 8 bases between. Germline V gene lookup returns CDR1 SGHAT and CDR2 FQDESV (reference sequence). The CDR3 loop reads CASSLDVLNYGYTF. The CDR3 bases are TGTGCCAGCAGCTTAGATGTGCTAAACTATGGCTACACCTTC.

The rearrangement joins TRBV27 to TRBJ1-1; D possibly corresponds to TRBD1 (5 bases). CDR3 length equals 14 residues. The germline V gene encodes CDR1 MNHEY and CDR2 SMNVEV (reference sequence). V dropped 3 bases and J dropped 1 base, with 9 bases sitting between them. In DNA, the CDR3 is TGTGCCAGCAGTTTCTGGGGCGGGAACACTGAAGCTTTCTTT. This sequence encodes CASSFWGGNTEAFF.

J is TRBJ2-3 and V is TRBV5-1; D may be TRBD2 (6 bases). Deletions cut 2 bases from V and 4 bases from J, with 8 bases between. This CDR3 has 13 amino acids. In germline, CDR1 is SGHRS, CDR2 YFSETQ. The CDR3 nucleotides read TGCGCCAGCAGCTTTGGAGGGCCAGATACGCAGTATTTT. Protein product: CASSFGGPDTQYF.

The chain employs TRBV28 and TRBJ2-5, with D tentatively TRBD1 (5 bases). V was clipped by 6 bases and J by 4 bases, with 24 bases between them. The CDR3 is made up of 17 amino acids. The germline V gene has CDR1 MDHEN and CDR2 SYDVKM. For the CDR3, the DNA is TGTGCCAGCAGCTCCCAAAAGGCGACAGTCGGGCGAGAGACCCAGTACTTC. Translated, it gives CASSSQKATVGRETQYF.

This rearrangement joins TRBV7-9 to TRBJ2-3, with 8 nucleotides matching TRBD1. Germline assignment: CDR1 SEHNR and CDR2 FQNEAQ (reference sequence). V shed 5 bases, J shed 4 bases, and the junction held 5 bases outside the gene matches. The CDR3 length is 14 residues. CDR3 region: CASSRQGAADTQYF. The CDR3 DNA is TGTGCCAGCAGCCGTCAGGGGGCGGCAGATACGCAGTATTTT.

The chain uses TRBV7-9 and TRBJ2-2, with a tentative D call TRBD2 (5 bases). Germline V CDR1 and CDR2: SEHNR, FQNEAQ (reference sequence). V lost 1 base to trimming and J lost 2 bases, with 17 bases between them. This CDR3 has 18 residues. CDR3 in amino acids: CASSLEAVKASNTGELFF. The CDR3 coding sequence is TGTGCCAGCAGCTTAGAAGCGGTGAAGGCTTCAAACACCGGGGAGCTGTTTTTT. Full variable domain (remainder filled in from reference TRBV7-9 and TRBJ2-2): DTGVSQNPRHKITKRGQNVTFRCDPISEHNRLYWYRQTLGQGPEFLTYFQNEAQLEKSRLLSDRFSAERPKGSFSTLEIQRTEQGDSAMYLCASSLEAVKASNTGELFFGEGSRLTVL.

The V call is TRBV27, the J call TRBJ1-1; the D is unclear. Between the trimmed V and J ends, which lost 1 base and 6 bases, there was a span of 12 bases. The germline V gene encodes CDR1 MNHEY and CDR2 SMNVEV (reference sequence). The CDR3 has 14 residues. CDR3 bases: TGTGCCAGCAGTTTATACTACGGGGTCGCTGAAGCTTTCTTT. Amino acid sequence: CASSLYYGVAEAFF.

The V gene is TRBV5-1, the J gene TRBJ2-1, with 9 nucleotides matching TRBD2. The CDR3 spans 15 residues. Trimming removed 0 bases from V and 7 bases from J; junction bases left unmatched: 5. Germline V gene data show CDR1 as SGHRS and CDR2 as YFSETQ. The CDR3 loop reads CASSLGGGRGNEQFF. For the CDR3, the DNA is TGCGCCAGCAGCTTGGGGGGCGGGAGGGGTAATGAGCAGTTCTTC. The full variable domain, rest sourced from reference TRBV5-1 and TRBJ2-1, is KAGVTQTPRYLIKTRGQQVTLSCSPISGHRSVSWYQQTPGQGLQFLFEYFSETQRNKGNFPGRFSGRQFSNSRSEMNVSTLELGDSALYLCASSLGGGRGNEQFFGPGTRLTVL.

This clone has more than one count but fewer than ten. This rearrangement joins TRBV5-1 to TRBJ1-1; D gene ambiguous. V was cut by 4 bases and J by 3 bases, with 19 bases left in between. The CDR3 sequence is 16 residues long. CDR1 and CDR2 (germline): SGHRS, YFSETQ. The CDR3 loop reads CASSPKAGIDHTEAFF. The CDR3 DNA reads as TGCGCCAGCAGCCCCAAGGCGGGGATAGATCACACTGAAGCTTTCTTT.

This clone was counted between two and nine times. This sequence joins TRBV5-6 and TRBJ1-5, with 7 bases matching TRBD1. Germline assignment: CDR1 SGHDT and CDR2 YYEEEE. The CDR3 loop spans 15 amino acids. V shed 4 bases, J shed 0 bases, and the junction held 4 bases outside the gene matches. CDR3 DNA: TGTGCCAGCAGCAAGGGACAGTATAGCAATCAGCCCCAGCATTTT. Protein sequence: CASSKGQYSNQPQHF. The full variable domain, its missing parts supplied by reference TRBV5-6 and TRBJ1-5, is DAGVTQSPTHLIKTRGQQVTLRCSPKSGHDTVSWYQQALGQGPQFIFQYYEEEERQRGNFPDRFSGHQFPNYSSELNVNALLLGDSALYLCASSKGQYSNQPQHFGDGTRLSIL.

The J gene is TRBJ2-5, the V gene TRBV5-1, with 12 bases fitting TRBD2. V lost 2 bases to trimming and J lost 2 bases; unmatched junction nucleotides: 1. Germline CDR1 is SGHRS and CDR2 is YFSETQ. The length of the CDR3 is 15 residues. The CDR3 region has the DNA TGCGCCAGCAGCTTAGGGACTAGCGGGCAAGAGACCCAGTACTTC. It encodes CASSLGTSGQETQYF.

The chain has TRBV19 and TRBJ1-1; D ambiguous. The CDR3 has 13 residues. CDR1 is LNHDA and CDR2 is SQIVND in the germline V gene (reference sequence). V shed 6 bases and J shed 1 base, with 9 bases lying between them. The CDR3 loop is CASSPAENTEAFF. The DNA for the CDR3 is TGTGCCAGTAGCCCCGCGGAGAACACTGAAGCTTTCTTT.

V gene TRBV29-1 combines with J gene TRBJ1-1; D may be TRBD1 (5 bases). With 6 bases removed from V and 4 bases from J, the gap between germline ends came to 15 bases. The CDR3 runs to 13 residues. The germline gives CDR1 SQVTM, CDR2 ANQGSEA. The CDR3 coding sequence is TGCAGCGTGGGGGGAGGGTCGGGCACTGAAGCTTTCTTT. Residues: CSVGGGSGTEAFF.

The J gene is TRBJ1-1, the V gene TRBV7-9, with TRBD1 matching over 7 bases. There are 14 residues in the CDR3. V was clipped by 5 bases and J by 1 base; unmatched bases: 4. Germline assignment: CDR1 SEHNR and CDR2 FQNEAQ (reference sequence). CDR3 nucleotide sequence: TGTGCCAGCAGCAATGGACAGGCGAACACTGAAGCTTTCTTT. It yields the protein CASSNGQANTEAFF.

This chain links TRBV5-6 with TRBJ2-2; 8 positions agree with TRBD1. The CDR3 loop spans 15 amino acids. The V segment lost 4 bases and the J segment 4 bases; nucleotides outside the gene matches: 6. Germline CDR1 is SGHDT and CDR2 is YYEEEE. CDR3 region: CASSGGTGVTGELFF. The CDR3, as DNA: TGTGCCAGCAGCGGCGGGACAGGCGTCACCGGGGAGCTGTTTTTT.